The 21 T cell receptor beta chains reported below all come from one sample, sequenced in a study of Graves' ophthalmopathy and Graves' hyperthyroidism. RNA served as the template for amplifying TCR beta CDR3 regions. The library came from an HTBI-primed first-round RT-PCR and a second-round multiplex PCR. TCRdb analysed the multiplex PCR reads with MiXCR anew, one entry per CDR3 protein. The sample has about 1.2 million distinct CDR3 sequences, 36% seen once. Sequenced material: peripheral blood or thyroid tissue (not recorded which). Source of these receptors: an adult man with Graves' hyperthyroidism.

The rearrangement links TRBV12-3 or TRBV12-4 to TRBJ1-5; D unclear. V was cut by 5 bases and J by 11 bases, with 13 bases left in between. The CDR3 contains 12 residues. CDR3 coding DNA: TGTGCCAGCAGTCCAGATAGGCGGTCCCAGCATTTT. Residues: CASSPDRRSQHF.

The rearrangement uses TRBV10-2 and TRBJ1-6; maybe TRBD1 (5 bases). CDR1 is WSHSY and CDR2 is SAAADI in the germline V gene. Trimming shortened V by 6 bases and J by 10 bases, and 16 bases separated the two germline ends. CDR3 length: 14 residues. CDR3 in amino acids: CASSEGVRISPLHF. The CDR3 DNA sequence: TGCGCCAGCAGCGAAGGGGTTCGGATCTCACCCCTCCACTTT.

This sequence joins TRBV3-1 and TRBJ1-5; no clear D gene. Germline loops: CDR1 LGHDT, CDR2 YNNKEL (reference sequence). The V end lost 1 base, the J end lost 2 bases, and 9 bases lay between the germline ends. The CDR3 is 15 residues long. The CDR3 is CASSQGLRGNQPQHF. CDR3 coding DNA: TGTGCCAGCAGCCAAGGCCTTAGAGGCAATCAGCCCCAGCATTTT.

The genes are TRBV7-9 and TRBJ2-2, with 10 bases fitting TRBD1. J lost 4 bases, V lost 1 base, and 3 bases had no gene match. Germline CDR1 is SEHNR and CDR2 is FQNEAQ (reference sequence). The CDR3 extends over 16 amino acids. The DNA of the CDR3 is TGTGCCAGCAGCTTAGAAGGGACAGGGGTCACCGGGGAGCTGTTTTTT. It is translated as CASSLEGTGVTGELFF.

This clonotype was observed many times. The rearrangement joins TRBV6-5 to TRBJ1-1, with a tentative D call TRBD1 (6 bases). Trimming cost V 9 bases and J 6 bases, with 14 bases left between them. Germline V gene sequence: CDR1 MNHEY, CDR2 SVGAGI. This CDR3 has 12 residues. CDR3 residues: CASFRGGSEAFF. As DNA, the CDR3 is TGTGCCAGTTTCAGGGGTGGGTCTGAAGCTTTCTTT.

The rearrangement links TRBV9 to TRBJ1-4; D not resolved. The length of the CDR3 is 13 residues. The germline gives CDR1 SGDLS, CDR2 YYNGEE. V was clipped by 3 bases and J by 7 bases, with 10 bases between them. Written as DNA, the CDR3 is TGTGCCAGCAGCGAGGGCGCTGGTGAAAAACTGTTTTTT. Its protein is CASSEGAGEKLFF.

J is TRBJ1-4 and V is TRBV12-3 or TRBV12-4, with 11 bases that match TRBD1. The ends lost 8 bases at V and 7 bases at J; junction bases unmatched: 6. This CDR3 has 14 amino acids. The CDR3: CASRQGTGGEKLFF. The CDR3 nucleotides read TGTGCCAGCCGCCAGGGGACAGGGGGTGAAAAACTGTTTTTT.

This clonotype was counted ten times or more. This rearrangement joins TRBV6-5 to TRBJ2-7; 7 bases fit TRBD1. The germline V gene has CDR1 MNHEY and CDR2 SVGAGI. This CDR3 contains 15 residues. V lost 2 bases and J lost 3; bases outside the gene matches: 7. The CDR3 DNA reads TGTGCCAGCAGTTACGAGGGACAGCGAAACTACGAGCAGTACTTC. Translated, it gives CASSYEGQRNYEQYF.

This clonotype was picked up many times. The V call is TRBV4-1, the J call TRBJ2-5; TRBD2 aligns across 8 bases. J gave up 4 bases and V 7 bases, and 11 bases lay outside the gene matches. Per germline, CDR1 MGHRA and CDR2 YSYEKL. This CDR3 is built from 15 residues. CDR3 bases: TGCGCCAGCACAGCCACCGAGCTAGCGGGAGAGACCCAGTACTTC. Its protein is CASTATELAGETQYF.

The rearrangement links TRBV5-6 to TRBJ1-2, with D hard to call. Looked up from germline, CDR1 is SGHDT and CDR2 is YYEEEE. V gave up 4 bases and J gave up 5 bases, with 15 bases separating them. The CDR3 covers 14 residues. The CDR3 region is CASSRDTLQYGYTF. The CDR3 DNA sequence: TGTGCCAGCAGCCGTGACACACTGCAGTATGGCTACACCTTC.

This clonotype was picked up one time. This rearrangement joins TRBV25-1 to TRBJ1-5, with D perhaps TRBD1 (5 bases). This CDR3 spans 14 amino acids. Germline CDR1 and CDR2: MGHDK and SYGVNS. DNA for the CDR3: TGTGCTAGAGGCGAAGGGGATGGCAATCAGCCCCAGCATTTT. Amino acids: CARGEGDGNQPQHF.

As regards this clonotype: Relative to the germline gene, one junction end is altered; a read error may explain this. The J gene is TRBJ2-7, the V gene TRBV10-2, with TRBD1 matching 11 bases. Germline values: CDR1 WSHSY, CDR2 SAAADI. The CDR3 totals 16 residues. The chain's CDR3 is CASSSTDRGRLHEQYF. The CDR3 DNA follows: TGTGCCAGCAGTTCGACGGACAGGGGGCGCCTCCACGAGCAGTACTTC.

The rearrangement links TRBV19 to TRBJ1-5, with D unresolved. CDR1 LNHDA and CDR2 SQIVND come from the germline V gene (reference sequence). V gave up 3 bases and J gave up 12 bases, with 12 bases separating them. The CDR3 extends over 12 amino acids. In nucleotides, the CDR3 is TGTGCCAGTAGTATGCGGCAGCGCCGCCAGCATTTT. This encodes CASSMRQRRQHF.

The chain joins TRBV20-1 to TRBJ2-7; D perhaps matches TRBD2 (7 bases). The CDR3 runs 15 residues. Germline V gene lookup returns CDR1 DFQATT and CDR2 SNEGSKA (reference sequence). With 5 bases removed from V and 4 bases from J, the gap between germline ends came to 21 bases. DNA for the CDR3: TGCAGTGCTGCCCTGGGGGGGGGGGGGGCTTACGAGCAGTACTTC. As protein: CSAALGGGGAYEQYF.

At least ten counts were recorded for this clonotype. The chain links TRBV2 to TRBJ1-2; no definite D call. CDR1 is SNHLY and CDR2 is FYNNEI in the germline V gene. Trimming cost V 6 bases and J 2 bases, with 4 bases left between them. This CDR3 is 11 amino acids long. CDR3 sequence (DNA): TGTGCCAGCAGAGAGAACTATGGCTACACCTTC. It translates to CASRENYGYTF. The whole variable domain, filled in from reference TRBV2 and TRBJ1-2, reads EPEVTQTPSHQVTQMGQEVILRCVPISNHLYFYWYRQILGQKVEFLVSFYNNEISEKSEIFDDQFSVERPDGSNFTLKIRSTKLEDSAMYFCASRENYGYTFGSGTRLTVV.

This clonotype has a handful of counts. A much larger clone sits a single nucleotide away, making a read error possible. For the CDR3, the DNA is TGTGCCAGCAGCCGGTCAGCCGAGCGGTACTTC. This translates into CASSRSAERYF. The V and J genes are TRBV7-9 and TRBJ2-7; the D is unclear. Germline loops: CDR1 SEHNR, CDR2 FQNEAQ (reference sequence). CDR3 size: 11 residues.

This clonotype was observed at least ten times. This chain links TRBV20-1 with TRBJ1-1; no reliable D call. The V gene lost 2 bases and the J gene lost 1 base, with 8 bases spanning the gap. Germline assignment: CDR1 DFQATT and CDR2 SNEGSKA (reference sequence). The CDR3 is 13 amino acids. Written as DNA, the CDR3 is TGCAGTGCTAGACCGACTCGGAACACTGAAGCTTTCTTT. The encoded protein is CSARPTRNTEAFF.

This clonotype has only a few counts. This chain connects TRBV30 to TRBJ2-7, with D hard to call. Trimming left V 3 bases short and J 2 bases short, with 11 bases between. Germline V gene lookup returns CDR1 GTSNPN and CDR2 SVGIG (reference sequence). This CDR3 has 13 amino acids. CDR3 region: CAWSAPNAYEQYF. The CDR3 DNA reads as TGTGCCTGGAGCGCCCCGAACGCCTACGAGCAGTACTTC. The complete variable domain, with remaining parts taken from reference TRBV30 and TRBJ2-7, reads SQTIHQWPATLVQPVGSPLSLECTVEGTSNPNLYWYRQAAGRGLQLLFYSVGIGQISSEVPQNLSASRPQDRQFILSSKKLLLSDSGFYLCAWSAPNAYEQYFGPGTRLTVT.

V is TRBV30 and J is TRBJ1-5, with TRBD1 as a possible D gene (5 bases). CDR1 is GTSNPN and CDR2 is SVGIG in the germline V gene (reference sequence). This CDR3 comprises 14 residues. The V end was cut by 5 bases, the J end by 1 base, with 12 bases between. CDR3 protein: CAWGTGLSNQPQHF. CDR3 nucleotides: TGTGCCTGGGGGACGGGTTTAAGCAATCAGCCCCAGCATTTT. Supplemented by reference TRBV30 and TRBJ1-5, the full variable domain reads SQTIHQWPATLVQPVGSPLSLECTVEGTSNPNLYWYRQAAGRGLQLLFYSVGIGQISSEVPQNLSASRPQDRQFILSSKKLLLSDSGFYLCAWGTGLSNQPQHFGDGTRLSIL.

This clonotype was counted at least ten times. The chain joins TRBV5-1 to TRBJ2-7, with D possibly TRBD1 on 5 matching bases. This CDR3 region has 13 residues. The V and J ends lost 6 bases and 2 bases respectively, with 12 bases between them. Looked up from germline, CDR1 is SGHRS and CDR2 is YFSETQ. DNA of the CDR3: TGCGCCAGCACGGACACCTTCGCCTACGAGCAGTACTTC. Translated: CASTDTFAYEQYF.

The V call is TRBV3-1, the J call TRBJ2-5; 8 nucleotides match TRBD1. Germline V lookup: CDR1 LGHDT, CDR2 YNNKEL (reference sequence). The CDR3 length is 18 residues. V trimming: 4 bases; J trimming: 5 bases; junction bases outside the gene matches: 18. CDR3 coding DNA: TGTGCCAGCAGCCGAATACTCTCGACAGGGGCTTTTTGGGAGACCCAGTACTTC. Its protein product is CASSRILSTGAFWETQYF.